Shown below are 30 T cell receptor beta chains from a single sample sequenced in a study of ipilimumab plus nivolumab after autologous stem cell transplantation. Libraries were prepared by immunoSEQ multiplex PCR; TCRdb keeps only in-frame clonotypes and omits some of them. The profile shows about 1,700 clones, around 86% of them singletons. Material: PBMCs, obtained in a trial of ipilimumab plus nivolumab as post-transplant consolidation. The source of these receptors is a male donor with multiple myeloma.

The genes are TRBV2 and TRBJ2-1, with TRBD2 matching over 9 bases. CDR1 and CDR2 (germline): SNHLY, FYNNEI. The CDR3 length is 15 residues. The junction had 9 bases not matched to a gene; V was cut back by 4 bases and J by 8 bases. The CDR3 protein is CASSGISGRTDEQFF. CDR3 nucleotide sequence: TGTGCCAGCAGTGGGATTAGCGGGAGAACCGATGAGCAGTTCTTC.

The CDR3 region has the DNA TGTGCCAGCATCGGACAGGCGGGGGAGACCCAGTACTTC. Its translation is CASIGQAGETQYF. This chain uses TRBV11-1 with TRBJ2-5; TRBD1 is a possible D gene (7 bases). Trimming removed 7 bases at V and 5 bases at J, with 14 bases between. The CDR3 runs 13 residues. Germline CDR1 and CDR2: SGHAT and FQDESV (reference sequence).

This chain connects TRBV15 to TRBJ1-5; D remains unclear. Germline CDR1 and CDR2: LNHNV and YYDKDF (reference sequence). Trimming pared 1 base from V and 6 bases from J, leaving 19 bases between. This CDR3 contains 17 residues. The chain's CDR3 is CATSRVPVVLSSQPQHF. The CDR3 DNA sequence: TGTGCCACCAGCAGAGTCCCAGTAGTACTCTCCTCTCAGCCCCAGCATTTT.

V is TRBV30 and J is TRBJ1-3; no clear D gene. Trimming took 0 bases from V and 0 from J, leaving 3 bases between them. This CDR3 contains 13 residues. Germline V CDR1 and CDR2: GTSNPN, SVGIG (reference sequence). The CDR3 DNA is TGTGCCTGGAGTGTAATCTCTGGAAACACCATATATTTT. It translates to CAWSVISGNTIYF.

The rearrangement uses TRBV11-2 and TRBJ2-1; D gene ambiguous. The length of the CDR3 is 12 residues. Germline V gene lookup returns CDR1 SGHAT and CDR2 FQNNGV. V was trimmed by 0 bases and J by 10 bases, leaving 7 bases between them. The CDR3 protein is CASSLEGWEQFF. CDR3 bases: TGTGCCAGCAGCTTAGAAGGTTGGGAGCAGTTCTTC.

The gene calls are TRBV4-3 and TRBJ1-1; no definite D call. CDR3 length: 13 amino acids. With 1 base removed from V and 8 bases from J, the gap between germline ends came to 11 bases. Germline CDR1 reads LGHNA; CDR2 reads YSLEER. CDR3 sequence: CASSQGEGQEAFF. The CDR3 nucleotides are TGCGCCAGCAGCCAAGGGGAGGGCCAAGAAGCTTTCTTT.

CDR3 protein: CAWSQQGGISTQYF. The CDR3 DNA sequence: TGTGCCTGGAGTCAACAGGGGGGGATTTCGACGCAGTACTTC. The chain carries TRBV30 and TRBJ2-7; D may be TRBD1 (8 bases). Trimming left V 2 bases short and J 9 bases short, with 20 bases between. The germline V gene encodes CDR1 GTSNPN and CDR2 SVGIG (reference sequence). The CDR3 runs to 14 residues.

In its sample, this clone was seen a few times. This rearrangement joins TRBV6-8 to TRBJ1-1; D ambiguous. Germline V gene lookup returns CDR1 MNHGY and CDR2 SAAAGT. CDR3 length equals 12 residues. Trimming removed 5 bases at V and 4 bases at J, with 8 bases between. The CDR3 region is CASSPEGTEAFF. In DNA, the CDR3 is TGTGCCAGCAGTCCGGAGGGCACTGAAGCTTTCTTT.

J is TRBJ1-4 and V is TRBV5-1; the match to TRBD1 covers 7 bases. This CDR3 has 14 residues. Per the germline V gene, CDR1 is SGHRS and CDR2 is YFSETQ. V lost 4 bases to trimming and J lost 5 bases; unmatched junction nucleotides: 5. CDR3 sequence: CASSGGQQNEKLFF. CDR3 DNA: TGCGCCAGCAGCGGGGGACAGCAAAATGAAAAACTGTTTTTT.

The CDR3 here is CASSFLGGSGQSTEAFF. As DNA, the CDR3 is TGTGCCAGCAGCTTTTTAGGGGGTTCGGGGCAGTCCACTGAAGCTTTCTTT. This sequence joins TRBV5-6 and TRBJ1-1; perhaps TRBD1 as D (6 bases). CDR1 SGHDT and CDR2 YYEEEE come from the germline V gene. V lost 2 bases and J lost 4, with 21 bases in between. This CDR3 spans 17 amino acids.

The chain employs TRBV5-1 and TRBJ2-7; the D is unclear. V lost 6 bases to trimming and J lost 4 bases, with 8 bases between them. The CDR3 extends over 11 amino acids. Germline V lookup: CDR1 SGHRS, CDR2 YFSETQ. The CDR3 sequence is CASTSQYEQYF. The CDR3, as DNA: TGCGCCAGCACGAGCCAGTACGAGCAGTACTTC. The full variable domain, rest sourced from reference TRBV5-1 and TRBJ2-7, is KAGVTQTPRYLIKTRGQQVTLSCSPISGHRSVSWYQQTPGQGLQFLFEYFSETQRNKGNFPGRFSGRQFSNSRSEMNVSTLELGDSALYLCASTSQYEQYFGPGTRLTVT.

The chain combines TRBV4-2 with TRBJ1-1; D is undetermined. The V gene lost 0 bases and the J gene lost 1 base, with 9 bases spanning the gap. Germline lookup yields CDR1 LGHNA and CDR2 YNFKEQ. The CDR3 spans 15 residues. This chain's CDR3 is CASSQDNPGNTEAFF. CDR3 DNA: TGTGCCAGCAGCCAAGATAATCCAGGGAACACTGAAGCTTTCTTT.

The chain is built from TRBV7-2 and TRBJ2-3, with 12 positions matching TRBD1. Per germline, CDR1 SGHTA and CDR2 FQGNSA. The CDR3 is 18 amino acids. V trimming: 5 bases; J trimming: 0 bases; junction bases outside the gene matches: 9. The DNA for the CDR3 is TGTGCCAGCAGCCTGGGACAGGGGGCTGCACTAAGCACAGATACGCAGTATTTT. This gives the protein CASSLGQGAALSTDTQYF.

V usage is TRBV13 and J usage is TRBJ2-5; TRBD1 matches at 9 bases. Gene TRBJ2-7 matches the end of the DNA better, so the J call may be wrong. CDR3 length: 13 amino acids. Germline V gene data show CDR1 as PRHDT and CDR2 as FYEKMQ (reference sequence). CDR3 protein: CASSSDRGYEQYF. In DNA, the CDR3 is TGTGCCAGCAGCTCGGACAGGGGCTACGAGCAGTACTTC.

This clone was seen more than once but under ten times. The CDR3 nucleotides read TGTGCCAGCAGCTTAGATTCAACGGGGCCCCAGCATTTT. Residues: CASSLDSTGPQHF. The J gene is TRBJ1-5, the V gene TRBV11-2, with unresolved D. Germline-derived CDR1 and CDR2 are SGHAT and FQNNGV. Trimming pared 0 bases from V and 9 bases from J, leaving 9 bases between. The CDR3 has 13 amino acids.

V usage is TRBV18 and J usage is TRBJ2-5; tentative D call: TRBD2 (6 bases). Near its end, the DNA agrees better with TRBJ2-7, so the J call may be wrong. This CDR3 comprises 14 residues. Looked up from germline, CDR1 is KGHSH and CDR2 is LQKENI. CDR3 in amino acids: CASSPPPGAYEQYF. The CDR3, as DNA: TGTGCCAGCTCACCACCCCCGGGAGCCTACGAGCAGTACTTC.

This chain connects TRBV6-5 to TRBJ2-7; D gene uncertain. Trimming removed 2 bases from V and 2 bases from J, with 13 bases in between. CDR1 MNHEY and CDR2 SVGAGI come from the germline V gene. The CDR3 contains 15 residues. CDR3 amino acids: CASSYGAEVTYEQYF. The CDR3 DNA follows: TGTGCCAGCAGTTACGGCGCGGAAGTTACCTACGAGCAGTACTTC.

The V call is TRBV27, the J call TRBJ2-6; D remains ambiguous. There are 14 residues in the CDR3. The V end lost 7 bases, the J end lost 0 bases, and 7 bases lay between the germline ends. Germline V gene data show CDR1 as MNHEY and CDR2 as SMNVEV (reference sequence). CDR3 protein: CASTTYSGANVLTF. The DNA of the CDR3 is TGTGCCAGCACAACTTACTCTGGGGCCAACGTCCTGACTTTC.

J is TRBJ2-6 and V is TRBV5-1; no firm D call. The germline V and J ends were trimmed by 0 bases and 2 bases, with 6 bases remaining between them. The germline V gene encodes CDR1 SGHRS and CDR2 YFSETQ. The CDR3 has 15 amino acids. Here the CDR3 reads CASSLGQAGANVLTF. Here the CDR3 DNA reads TGCGCCAGCAGCTTGGGTCAGGCTGGGGCCAACGTCCTGACTTTC.

This chain joins TRBV4-3 and TRBJ1-5; 8 bases match TRBD1. Trimming removed 4 bases from V and 6 bases from J; junction bases left unmatched: 8. Per the germline V gene, CDR1 is LGHNA and CDR2 is YSLEER. This CDR3 is 15 amino acids long. The CDR3 DNA sequence: TGCGCCAGCAGCCTCAAGGGACAGGCCCTTCAGCCCCAGCATTTT. It yields the protein CASSLKGQALQPQHF.

This clone appeared once. The CDR3 DNA sequence: TGTGCCAGCAGTGAAGCGTGGAGCGGGAGCGTTAGCGAGCAGTACTTC. It codes for CASSEAWSGSVSEQYF. The chain has TRBV6-1 and TRBJ2-5; 8 positions match TRBD2. The DNA end favors TRBJ2-7, so the J call may be wrong. The CDR3 has 16 residues. The germline CDR1 and CDR2 sequences are MNHNS and SASEGT.

The chain recombines TRBV30 with TRBJ1-6; no clear D. The germline V gene encodes CDR1 GTSNPN and CDR2 SVGIG (reference sequence). The ends were cut back, 1 base at V and 9 bases at J, with 10 bases in the middle. The CDR3 has 13 residues. This CDR3 is CAWSGGGPSPLHF. CDR3 DNA: TGTGCCTGGAGTGGGGGTGGGCCTTCACCCCTCCACTTT.

The chain uses TRBV9 and TRBJ2-5; 11 nucleotides match TRBD2. The CDR3 totals 15 residues. The ends lost 4 bases at V and 2 bases at J; junction bases unmatched: 4. Per the germline V gene, CDR1 is SGDLS and CDR2 is YYNGEE. CDR3 loop: CASSKRLAGQETQYF. CDR3 DNA: TGTGCCAGCAGCAAACGACTAGCGGGGCAAGAGACCCAGTACTTC.

The V and J genes are TRBV29-1 and TRBJ1-1; D remains unclear. The germline gives CDR1 SQVTM, CDR2 ANQGSEA. V lost 4 bases and J 0 bases, leaving 9 bases between the germline ends. This CDR3 is built from 13 residues. CDR3 coding DNA: TGCAGCGTTGGTTGGATTTTGAACACTGAAGCTTTCTTT. This translates into CSVGWILNTEAFF. The variable domain in full, completed from reference TRBV29-1 and TRBJ1-1, reads SAVISQKPSRDICQRGTSLTIQCQVDSQVTMMFWYRQQPGQSLTLIATANQGSEATYESGFVIDKFPISRPNLTFSTLTVSNMSPEDSSIYLCSVGWILNTEAFFGQGTRLTVV.

Concerning this clone itself: Other nucleotide sequences from this sample produce the same CDR3. This chain connects TRBV19 to TRBJ1-1; 9 bases map to TRBD1. The CDR3 runs 17 residues. In germline, CDR1 is LNHDA, CDR2 SQIVND (reference sequence). Unmatched junction bases numbered 16, after V lost 7 bases and J lost 4 bases. The CDR3 DNA sequence: TGTGCCAGTAAGCCTTATCGACAGGGGGGCCGGGGCACTGAAGCTTTCTTT. Translation gives CASKPYRQGGRGTEAFF. Variable domain in full (rest from reference TRBV19 and TRBJ1-1): DGGITQSPKYLFRKEGQNVTLSCEQNLNHDAMYWYRQDPGQGLRLIYYSQIVNDFQKGDIAEGYSVSREKKESFPLTVTSAQKNPTAFYLCASKPYRQGGRGTEAFFGQGTRLTVV.

The V gene is TRBV5-5, the J gene TRBJ2-2, with TRBD1 matching 7 bases. The V gene's germline CDR1 is SGHKS and CDR2 YYEKEE (reference sequence). This CDR3 comprises 16 residues. After removal of 2 bases from V and 4 bases from J, the junction contained 8 bases not matched to a gene. In DNA form, the CDR3 reads TGTGCCAGCAGCTTCTCAGGGGACAGCTTCACCGGGGAGCTGTTTTTT. It codes for CASSFSGDSFTGELFF.

The chain couples TRBV9 to TRBJ2-1, with 7 nucleotides matching TRBD2. V gave up 4 bases and J gave up 7 bases; unmatched junction bases: 2. The CDR3 contains 12 residues. Germline lookup yields CDR1 SGDLS and CDR2 YYNGEE. This chain's CDR3 is CASSPSGNEQFF. In DNA, the CDR3 is TGTGCCAGCAGCCCTAGCGGTAATGAGCAGTTCTTC.

This clone was found once. The chain couples TRBV6-5 to TRBJ2-7, with 8 bases that match TRBD2. The germline CDR1 and CDR2 sequences are MNHEY and SVGAGI. Trimming took 2 bases from V and 3 from J; bases not matched to a gene: 3. This CDR3 region has 14 residues. CDR3: CASSYGRGVYEQYF. CDR3 DNA sequence: TGTGCCAGCAGTTACGGGCGGGGGGTCTACGAGCAGTACTTC.

The chain combines TRBV6-6 with TRBJ1-3; D is perhaps TRBD1 (5 bases). This CDR3 is 15 amino acids long. V was clipped by 6 bases and J by 2 bases, with 14 bases between them. Looked up from germline, CDR1 is MNHNY and CDR2 is SVGAGI (reference sequence). The CDR3 bases are TGTGCCAGCAGCCCGACCGCAGGGACTGGAAACACCATATATTTT. Translation: CASSPTAGTGNTIYF.

The rearrangement links TRBV28 to TRBJ2-5, with D possibly called TRBD1 or TRBD2 (7 bases each). The germline V gene encodes CDR1 MDHEN and CDR2 SYDVKM. V shed 6 bases and J shed 3 bases, with 14 bases lying between them. The CDR3 is 14 amino acids. The CDR3 protein is CASSPGGGEETQYF. CDR3 DNA sequence: TGTGCCAGCAGCCCAGGGGGAGGGGAAGAGACCCAGTACTTC.